This T cell receptor (beta chain) was profiled in a study of response to subunit inactivated influenza vaccine. Regarding the study as a whole: The authors suggested that every seasonal influenza vaccination recruits few new T cells.

TCRdb reprocessed the RT-PCR reads with MiXCR, giving one entry per CDR3 protein. This table has over 400,000 distinct CDR3 sequences, roughly 9.7% appearing once. Per germline, CDR1 DFQATT and CDR2 SNEGSKA (reference sequence). The length of the CDR3 is 14 residues. V lost 0 bases and J 4 bases, leaving 10 bases between the germline ends. Remarks on this clonotype: Its antigen is undetermined.

V is TRBV20-1 and J is TRBJ1-5; no clear D. The sample consisted of PBMCs from blood, taken 45 days after vaccination. The TCR originated in a man between 50 and 59 years old who received an inactivated influenza vaccine. This chain's CDR3 is CSARDPVLNQPQHF. The CDR3 DNA follows: TGCAGTGCTAGAGACCCGGTTCTTAATCAGCCCCAGCATTTT.